The T cell receptor (beta chain) under discussion was sequenced for a study of blood T cell repertoires in COVID-19. Study-wide background: Samples taken during acute and convalescent COVID-19 were collected in the United States, Italy and Spain. The cDNA or gDNA used as material had been derived from T cells, B-cell-depleted T cells, or PBMCs.

This clone was observed once. The ends lost 2 bases at V and 2 bases at J; junction bases unmatched: 5. The CDR3 has 15 amino acids. Germline V gene data show CDR1 as SGHTA and CDR2 as FQGNSA. Authors' methods: Nucleated cell number was recorded as an estimate derived from reference gene primer amplification. Assay: immunoSEQ multiplex PCR; the TCRdb copy retains only in-frame clones and omits some. Clone size and the V and J calls come from that table; the DNA yielded D and trimming. Among about 39,000 clones, 75% to 90% were seen once, and the ten largest hold roughly 4.5%. Material for sequencing was peripheral blood. The sequence was collected from a man in his fifties or sixties with acute or convalescent COVID-19. V is TRBV7-2 and J is TRBJ2-7; 8 bases align to TRBD1. The CDR3, as DNA: TGTGCCAGCAGCTTAACGGGACAGGACACCTACGAGCAGTACTTC. It encodes CASSLTGQDTYEQYF.